This TCR beta chain was identified in a study of cytomegalovirus exposure and HLA in healthy donors. Findings and caveats of the study: Most TCR sequences were uncommon, yet certain public TCRs appeared in many donors. Exclusion applied to some V segments, including TRBV6-2 and TRBV6-3, as they were indistinguishable. In a later analysis, CMV-associated beta chains were mostly HLA-associated, it appeared. The classifier, whose performance was assessed in both the original and validation cohorts, reportedly diagnosed cytomegalovirus status with high specificity and sensitivity.

About this clone itself: Its antigen is not identified.

Primers: 60 Vbeta forward and 13 Jbeta reverse. Libraries were prepared by immunoSEQ multiplex PCR; TCRdb keeps only in-frame clonotypes and omits some of them. This sample has tens of thousands of clones; roughly 63% occur once, and the top ten carry 20% to 25%. The germline V gene encodes CDR1 SGHVS and CDR2 FNYEAQ. V lost 1 base, J lost 1 base, and 7 bases lay in between. The CDR3 consists of 14 residues. Specimen: PBMCs. This rearrangement joins TRBV7-6 to TRBJ2-5; D remains ambiguous. The sequence was collected from a woman between 50 and 59 years old in good health and CMV-seropositive. The CDR3 spells CASSLDVSQETQYF. The DNA for the CDR3 is TGTGCCAGCAGCTTAGATGTTAGCCAAGAGACCCAGTACTTC. The full variable domain, its missing parts supplied by reference TRBV7-6 and TRBJ2-5, is GAGVSQSPRYKVTKRGQDVALRCDPISGHVSLYWYRQALGQGPEFLTYFNYEAQQDKSGLPNDRFSAERPEGSISTLTIQRTEQRDSAMYRCASSLDVSQETQYFGPGTRLLVL.